A selection of T cell receptor beta chains follows, all from one sample in a study of blood T cell repertoires in COVID-19. TCRdb keeps only in-frame clones here, not all; method: immunoSEQ multiplex PCR. The top ten hold approximately 8% of the sample, which has roughly 160,000 clones, 80% to 90% seen once. The sequenced material came from peripheral blood. All receptors come from a man aged 60 to 75 with acute or convalescent COVID-19. Each CDR3 is given with its conserved first and last residue. The order of the fields is J gene, clone size, D gene, CDR3 length, V gene, CDR3 DNA, CDR3 protein. The D gene is left open where the match is weak. Clone size appears in some rows only: once, few, many, or a class for an expanded clone.

TRBJ1-5,NA,NA,16,TRBV13,TGTGCCAGCAGCTTAGTACGGACAGACAGCAATCAGCCCCAGCATTTT,CASSLVRTDSNQPQHF
TRBJ2-1,NA,NA,15,TRBV5-1,TGCGCCAGCAGCTACGGACAGTTCGACTACAATGAGCAGTTCTTC,CASSYGQFDYNEQFF
TRBJ2-3,NA,TRBD1,17,TRBV11-2,TGTGCCAGCAGCTTAGGTGAAAGGACAGGGGCTGGAGATACGCAGTATTTT,CASSLGERTGAGDTQYF
TRBJ2-1,NA,TRBD2,18,TRBV29-1,TGCAGCGTTGAAGGACAGGGAGTAGCGGGAGTTTTTGACAATGAGCAGTTCTTC,CSVEGQGVAGVFDNEQFF
TRBJ2-2,NA,NA,15,TRBV27,TGTGCCAGCAGTTTATGGAGCTACCCGACCGGGGAGCTGTTTTTT,CASSLWSYPTGELFF
TRBJ2-1,NA,NA,16,TRBV24-1,TGTGCCACCAGTGACCGTGGGCATCAGGCAGGGAATGAGCAGTTCTTC,CATSDRGHQAGNEQFF
TRBJ2-2,NA,NA,13,TRBV28,TGTGCCAGCAGTTCCCCCGGGGCCGGGGAGCTGTTTTTT,CASSSPGAGELFF
TRBJ2-5,NA,NA,17,TRBV7-9,TGTGCCAGCAGCTGGGGTCGGGGTGGGGGGAACCAAGAGACCCAGTACTTC,CASSWGRGGGNQETQYF
TRBJ2-1,NA,TRBD2,19,TRBV5-4,TGTGCCAGCAGCTCCAGGATTCCTACCGGGACTAGTTCCTACAATGAGCAGTTCTTC,CASSSRIPTGTSSYNEQFF
TRBJ1-1,few,NA,12,TRBV20-1,TGCAGTGCTAGTTCCGGGCCCAGGGGAGCTTTCTTT,CSASSGPRGAFF
TRBJ2-5,NA,TRBD1,13,TRBV18,TGTGCCAGCTCACCAGGGACAGAAGAGACCCAGTACTTC,CASSPGTEETQYF
TRBJ1-2,NA,TRBD1,18,TRBV19,TGTGCCAGTAGTTCCCAGCCCGGGACAGGGGAAATGAGTGGAGGCTACACCTTC,CASSSQPGTGEMSGGYTF
TRBJ2-3,NA,NA,13,TRBV5-1,TGCGCCAGCAGAATGGACTCCACAGATACGCAGTATTTT,CASRMDSTDTQYF
TRBJ1-1,NA,NA,14,TRBV11-2,TGTGCCAGCAGCTTACTGGGACAGAACACTGAAGCTTTCTTT,CASSLLGQNTEAFF
TRBJ2-5,NA,NA,14,TRBV27,TGTGCCAGCAGTTTATTCCAGGGTCAGGAGACCCAGTACTTC,CASSLFQGQETQYF
TRBJ1-2,NA,NA,15,TRBV11-2,TGTGCCAGCAGCCATAATTACAGGGATAACTATGGCTACACCTTC,CASSHNYRDNYGYTF
TRBJ1-1,NA,TRBD1,12,TRBV6-5,TGTGCCAGCAGTCACGACAGGGGGAGGGCTTTCTTT,CASSHDRGRAFF
TRBJ2-7,NA,NA,14,TRBV27,TGTGCCAGCAGCGACTTTTCGCAGGGCCACGAGCAGTACTTC,CASSDFSQGHEQYF
TRBJ1-5,NA,TRBD1,18,TRBV7-2,TGTGCCAGCAGCTATGCCGGGACAGTAAGTTATAGCAATCAGCCCCAGCATTTT,CASSYAGTVSYSNQPQHF
TRBJ2-1,NA,TRBD2,16,TRBV6-2/TRBV6-3,TGTGCCAGCAGTTACGAACCCGGGACTACCGTTAATGAGCAGTTCTTC,CASSYEPGTTVNEQFF
TRBJ2-1,NA,NA,14,TRBV20-1,TGCAGTGCTAGTACGGAGGCGATGGGGAATGAGCAGTTCTTC,CSASTEAMGNEQFF
TRBJ1-2,few,TRBD1,16,TRBV19,TGTGCCAGTAGTACACGGCCCGGGACAGGGATCTATGGCTACACCTTC,CASSTRPGTGIYGYTF
TRBJ2-7,NA,NA,13,TRBV14,TGTGCCAGCAGCGACTGGGGGCGCTACGAGCAGTACTTC,CASSDWGRYEQYF
TRBJ1-1,NA,NA,12,TRBV6-5,TGTGCCAGCAAGAGGTTTGCCGGAGAAGCTTTCTTT,CASKRFAGEAFF
TRBJ1-1,few,NA,12,TRBV6-5,TGTGCCAGCAGAGTCCGGGACTCTGAAGCTTTCTTT,CASRVRDSEAFF
TRBJ1-4,NA,TRBD1,15,TRBV29-1,TGCAGCGTTCGCAAATCCGGGACAGGGGTGGAAAAACTGTTTTTT,CSVRKSGTGVEKLFF
TRBJ1-1,NA,NA,14,TRBV15,TGTGCCACCAGCAAGAACAGGGCGGGCACTGAAGCTTTCTTT,CATSKNRAGTEAFF
TRBJ2-5,NA,TRBD2,19,TRBV7-2,TGTGCCAGCAGCTTAGGATTCAGGGGGCCTAGCGGGAGAGGGGAGACCCAGTACTTC,CASSLGFRGPSGRGETQYF
TRBJ2-2,NA,NA,15,TRBV28,TGTGCCAGCAGCCGACTCGACTTCAACACCGGGGAGCTGTTTTTT,CASSRLDFNTGELFF
TRBJ2-5,NA,NA,16,TRBV5-1,TGCGCCAGCAGCTTGAGGCAGGGCGGATTCGAAGAGACCCAGTACTTC,CASSLRQGGFEETQYF
TRBJ2-1,NA,TRBD2,17,TRBV28,TGTGCCAGCAGTTCCCCTTCAGCGGGAGTGTCCTACAATGAGCAGTTCTTC,CASSSPSAGVSYNEQFF
TRBJ2-1,NA,TRBD2,20,TRBV5-1,TGCGCCAGCAGCGCATGGCTCGAGGGACTAGCGGGAGCTCCTTACAATGAGCAGTTCTTC,CASSAWLEGLAGAPYNEQFF
TRBJ2-7,NA,NA,14,TRBV7-6,TGTGCCAGCAGCCCTCTGACAGTCTCCTACGAGCAGTACTTC,CASSPLTVSYEQYF
TRBJ2-3,NA,TRBD2,14,TRBV5-1,TGCGCCAGCAGCCCGGGGACTAGCGGAGATACGCAGTATTTT,CASSPGTSGDTQYF
TRBJ2-7,NA,TRBD2,16,TRBV4-1,TGCGCCAGCAGCCAACGCGCTAGCGGGGGGCGCTACGAGCAGTACTTC,CASSQRASGGRYEQYF
TRBJ2-7,NA,TRBD2,18,TRBV7-9,TGTGCCAGCAGCTTATATAGCGGGAGGGCTCCTATTACCTACGAGCAGTACTTC,CASSLYSGRAPITYEQYF
TRBJ1-5,NA,NA,13,TRBV28,TGTGCCAGCAGTTATCCACAGGGCCAGCCCCAGCATTTT,CASSYPQGQPQHF
TRBJ2-1,NA,NA,16,TRBV13,TGTGCCAGCAGCTTAGTGGCGGAGTACTCCTACAATGAGCAGTTCTTC,CASSLVAEYSYNEQFF
TRBJ2-7,NA,TRBD2,19,TRBV6-6,TGTGCCAGCAGTCGACTCACCGGGACTAGCGGGAGGCTGGGCTACGAGCAGTACTTC,CASSRLTGTSGRLGYEQYF
TRBJ1-3,NA,TRBD1,14,TRBV27,TGTGCCAGCAGGGGACAGGGTGCTGGAAACACCATATATTTT,CASRGQGAGNTIYF
TRBJ1-1,NA,NA,13,TRBV6-5,TGTGCCAGCCTTACAACCCCAACAACTGAAGCTTTCTTT,CASLTTPTTEAFF
TRBJ1-2,NA,TRBD1,16,TRBV18,TGTGCCAGCTCACCATTAGGGACAGGGGGCTCCTATGGCTACACCTTC,CASSPLGTGGSYGYTF
TRBJ1-4,NA,NA,16,TRBV14,TGTGCCAGCAGCCTGGCGGGGACGGCTTTTAATGAAAAACTGTTTTTT,CASSLAGTAFNEKLFF
TRBJ1-6,NA,NA,15,TRBV4-2,TGTGCCAGCAGCCCAGCGGGACAATCAAATTCACCCCTCCACTTT,CASSPAGQSNSPLHF
TRBJ2-1,NA,NA,15,TRBV5-1,TGCGCCAGCAGTTTTTGGACGGAGGGGAGTAATGAGCAGTTCTTC,CASSFWTEGSNEQFF
TRBJ1-5,NA,TRBD1,14,TRBV19,TGTGCCAGTAGTATATTGGACAGGGGACAGCCCCAGCATTTT,CASSILDRGQPQHF
TRBJ1-4,NA,TRBD1,14,TRBV19,TGTGCCAGTAGTGTTCAGGGGGCTAATGAAAAACTGTTTTTT,CASSVQGANEKLFF
TRBJ2-5,NA,NA,8,TRBV20-1,TGCAGTGTAGAAACCCAGTACTTC,CSVETQYF
TRBJ1-1,NA,TRBD1,18,TRBV5-1,TGCGCCAGCAGCTTGCGACAGGGGGCCTGGGGGCAAAACACTGAAGCTTTCTTT,CASSLRQGAWGQNTEAFF
TRBJ1-4,once,TRBD1,13,TRBV28,TGTGCCAGCAGTCCCAGGGGGCCGGGAGGACTGTTTTTT,CASSPRGPGGLFF
TRBJ2-2,NA,NA,15,TRBV30,TGTGCCGGGAGTAGGGGGGGAGGAGAGCCCGGGGAGCTGTTTTTT,CAGSRGGGEPGELFF
TRBJ2-2,few,NA,15,TRBV24-1,TGTGCCACCAGTAAGACAGTACCCAACACCGGGGAGCTGTTTTTT,CATSKTVPNTGELFF
TRBJ2-2,NA,TRBD1,15,TRBV29-1,TGCAGCGTTGTCCTTGACAGGGGGAACACCGGGGAGCTGTTTTTT,CSVVLDRGNTGELFF
TRBJ2-7,NA,NA,15,TRBV19,TGTGCCAGTAGGGTCGCGGGACTCCCTACTTACGAGCAGTACTTC,CASRVAGLPTYEQYF
TRBJ2-7,NA,NA,15,TRBV5-6,TGTGCCAGCAGCCCTCGGATAGCGTCTACCTACGAGCAGTACTTC,CASSPRIASTYEQYF